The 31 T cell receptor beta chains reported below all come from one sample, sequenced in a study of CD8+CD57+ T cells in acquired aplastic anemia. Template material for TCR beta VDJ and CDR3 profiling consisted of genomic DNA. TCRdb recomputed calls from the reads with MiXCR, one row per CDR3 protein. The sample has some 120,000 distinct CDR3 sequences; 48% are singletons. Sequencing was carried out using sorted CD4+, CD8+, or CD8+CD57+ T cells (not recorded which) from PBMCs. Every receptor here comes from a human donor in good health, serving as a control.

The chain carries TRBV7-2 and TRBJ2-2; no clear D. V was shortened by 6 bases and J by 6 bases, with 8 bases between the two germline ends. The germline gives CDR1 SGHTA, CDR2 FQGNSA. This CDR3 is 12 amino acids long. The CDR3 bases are TGTGCCAGCAGATTGAAGGCCGGGGAGCTGTTTTTT. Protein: CASRLKAGELFF.

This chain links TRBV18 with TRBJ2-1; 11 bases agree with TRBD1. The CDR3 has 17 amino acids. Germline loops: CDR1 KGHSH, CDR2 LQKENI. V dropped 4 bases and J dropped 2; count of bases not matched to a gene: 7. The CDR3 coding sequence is TGTGCCAGCTCACGCGACCCGGGACAGGGGGCCTACAATGAGCAGTTCTTC. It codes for CASSRDPGQGAYNEQFF.

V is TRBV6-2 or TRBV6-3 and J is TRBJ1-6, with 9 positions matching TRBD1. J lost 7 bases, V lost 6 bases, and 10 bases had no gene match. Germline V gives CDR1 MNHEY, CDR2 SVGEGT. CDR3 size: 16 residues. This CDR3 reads CASSTAGTGQNSPLHF. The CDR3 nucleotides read TGTGCCAGCAGCACGGCCGGGACAGGGCAAAATTCACCCCTCCACTTT.

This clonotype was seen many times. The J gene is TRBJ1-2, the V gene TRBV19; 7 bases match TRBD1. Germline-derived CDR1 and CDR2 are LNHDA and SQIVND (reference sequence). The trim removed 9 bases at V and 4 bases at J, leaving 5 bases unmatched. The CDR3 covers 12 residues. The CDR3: CASGDSLYGYTF. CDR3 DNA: TGTGCCAGCGGGGACAGCCTCTATGGCTACACCTTC.

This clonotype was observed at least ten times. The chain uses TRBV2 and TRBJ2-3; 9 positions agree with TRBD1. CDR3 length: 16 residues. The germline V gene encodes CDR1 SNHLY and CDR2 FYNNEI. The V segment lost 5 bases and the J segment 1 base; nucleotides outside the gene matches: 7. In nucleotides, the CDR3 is TGTGCCAGCAGTTTTTCCCGGGACAGGGGCACAGATACGCAGTATTTT. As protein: CASSFSRDRGTDTQYF.

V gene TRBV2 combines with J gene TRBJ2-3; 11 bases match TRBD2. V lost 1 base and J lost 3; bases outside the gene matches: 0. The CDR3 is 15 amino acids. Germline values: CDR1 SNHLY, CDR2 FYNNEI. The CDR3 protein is CASSEGLAGTDTQYF. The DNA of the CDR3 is TGTGCCAGCAGTGAAGGACTAGCGGGGACAGATACGCAGTATTTT.

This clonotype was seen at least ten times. CDR3 nucleotide sequence: TGTGCCAGCAGCTCTACTAAAGACCGTGGGCCGATTGATAACTATGGCTACACCTTC. Its protein is CASSSTKDRGPIDNYGYTF. The gene calls are TRBV11-1 and TRBJ1-2; D is unclear. V was pared by 4 bases and J by 1 base, with 25 bases between. The CDR3 runs to 19 residues. Germline CDR1 and CDR2: SGHAT and FQDESV (reference sequence).

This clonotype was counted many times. The CDR3 region has the DNA TGTGCCACCAGTGATGGGCGATTGGGCTACACCTTC. Protein sequence: CATSDGRLGYTF. The chain employs TRBV24-1 and TRBJ1-2; D is uncertain. Between the trimmed V and J ends, which lost 3 bases and 8 bases, there was a span of 9 bases. The CDR3 covers 12 residues. The germline V gene has CDR1 KGHDR and CDR2 SFDVKD.

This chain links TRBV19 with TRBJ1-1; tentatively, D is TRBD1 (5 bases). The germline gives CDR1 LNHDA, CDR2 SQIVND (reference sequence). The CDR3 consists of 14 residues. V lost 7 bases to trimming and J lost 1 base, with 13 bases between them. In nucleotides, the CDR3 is TGTGCCAGTACCATCTCGACAGCGAACACTGAAGCTTTCTTT. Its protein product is CASTISTANTEAFF.

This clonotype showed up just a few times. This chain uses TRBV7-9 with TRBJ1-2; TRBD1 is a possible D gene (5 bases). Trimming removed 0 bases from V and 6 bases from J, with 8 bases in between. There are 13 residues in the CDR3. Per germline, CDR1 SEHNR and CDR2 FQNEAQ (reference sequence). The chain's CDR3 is CASSLAVGDGYTF. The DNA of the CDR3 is TGTGCCAGCAGCTTAGCGGTGGGGGATGGCTACACCTTC.

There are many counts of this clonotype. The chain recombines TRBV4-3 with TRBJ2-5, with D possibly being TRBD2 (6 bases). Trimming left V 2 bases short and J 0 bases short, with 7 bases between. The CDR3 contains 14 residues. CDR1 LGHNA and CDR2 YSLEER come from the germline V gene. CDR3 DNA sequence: TGCGCCAGCAGCCAATCGGGGGACCAAGAGACCCAGTACTTC. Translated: CASSQSGDQETQYF.

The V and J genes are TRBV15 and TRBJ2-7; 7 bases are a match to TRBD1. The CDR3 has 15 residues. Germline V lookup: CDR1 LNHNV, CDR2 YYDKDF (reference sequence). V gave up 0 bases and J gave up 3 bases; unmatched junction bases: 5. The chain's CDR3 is CATSRERGPYYEQYV. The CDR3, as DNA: TGTGCCACCAGCAGAGAAAGGGGGCCTTACTACGAGCAGTACGTC.

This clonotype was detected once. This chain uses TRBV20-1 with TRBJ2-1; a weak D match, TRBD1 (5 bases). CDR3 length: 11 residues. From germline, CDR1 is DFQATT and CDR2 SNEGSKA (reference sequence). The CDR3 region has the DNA TGCACTCGTAGCCAGGGCGATAAGCAGTTCTTC. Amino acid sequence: CTRSQGDKQFF.

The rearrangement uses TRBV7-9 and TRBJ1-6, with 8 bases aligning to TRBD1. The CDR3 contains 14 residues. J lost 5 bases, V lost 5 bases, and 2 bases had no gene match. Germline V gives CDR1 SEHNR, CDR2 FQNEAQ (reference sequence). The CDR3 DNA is TGTGCCAGCAGCGGACAGGGAAATAATTCACCCCTCCACTTT. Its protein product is CASSGQGNNSPLHF. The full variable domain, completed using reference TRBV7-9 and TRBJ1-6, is DTGVSQNPRHKITKRGQNVTFRCDPISEHNRLYWYRQTLGQGPEFLTYFQNEAQLEKSRLLSDRFSAERPKGSFSTLEIQRTEQGDSAMYLCASSGQGNNSPLHFGNGTRLTVT.

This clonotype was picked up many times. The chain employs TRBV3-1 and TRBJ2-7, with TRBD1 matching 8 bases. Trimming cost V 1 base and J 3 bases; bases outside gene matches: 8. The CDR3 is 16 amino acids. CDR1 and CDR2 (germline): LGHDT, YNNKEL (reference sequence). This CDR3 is CASSQVFSGGHYEQYF. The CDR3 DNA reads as TGTGCCAGCAGCCAAGTTTTCTCAGGGGGCCACTACGAGCAGTACTTC.

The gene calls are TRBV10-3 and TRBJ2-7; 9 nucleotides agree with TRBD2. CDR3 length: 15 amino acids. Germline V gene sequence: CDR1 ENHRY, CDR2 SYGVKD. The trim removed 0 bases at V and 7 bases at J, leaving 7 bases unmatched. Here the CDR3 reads CAISESPSGTGEQYF. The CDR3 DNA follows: TGTGCCATCAGTGAGTCCCCTAGCGGGACGGGTGAGCAGTACTTC.

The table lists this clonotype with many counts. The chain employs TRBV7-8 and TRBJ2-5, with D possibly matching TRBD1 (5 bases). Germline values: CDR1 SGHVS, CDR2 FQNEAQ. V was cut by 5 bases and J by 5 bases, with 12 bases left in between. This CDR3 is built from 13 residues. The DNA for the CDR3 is TGTGCCAGCAGCAAGGGGTCTTCGGAGACCCAGTACTTC. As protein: CASSKGSSETQYF.

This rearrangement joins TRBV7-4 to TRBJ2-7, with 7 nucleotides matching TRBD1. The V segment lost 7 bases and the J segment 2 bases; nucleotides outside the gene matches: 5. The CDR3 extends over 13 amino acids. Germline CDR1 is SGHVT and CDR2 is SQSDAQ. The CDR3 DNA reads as TGTGCCAGCACCATACAGGGGACCTACGAGCAGTACTTC. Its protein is CASTIQGTYEQYF.

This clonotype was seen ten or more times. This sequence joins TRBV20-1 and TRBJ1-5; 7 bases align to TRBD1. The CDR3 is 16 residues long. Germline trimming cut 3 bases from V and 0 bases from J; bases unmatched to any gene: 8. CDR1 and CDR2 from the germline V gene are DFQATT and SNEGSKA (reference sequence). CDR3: CSASRRDRPSNQPQHF. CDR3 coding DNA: TGCAGTGCTAGCAGGCGGGACAGACCTAGCAATCAGCCCCAGCATTTT.

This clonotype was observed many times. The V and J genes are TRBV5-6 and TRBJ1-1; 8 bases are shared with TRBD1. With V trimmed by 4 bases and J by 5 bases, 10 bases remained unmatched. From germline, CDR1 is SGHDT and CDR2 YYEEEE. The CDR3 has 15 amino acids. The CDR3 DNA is TGTGCCAGCAGCCCCGGGACAGGATCTTGGACTGAAGCTTTCTTT. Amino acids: CASSPGTGSWTEAFF.

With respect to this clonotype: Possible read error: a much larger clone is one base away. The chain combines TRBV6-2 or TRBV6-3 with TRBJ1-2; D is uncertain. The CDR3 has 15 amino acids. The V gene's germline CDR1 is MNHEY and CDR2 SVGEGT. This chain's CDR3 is CASSYSGGSPGGCTF. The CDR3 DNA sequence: TGTGCCAGCAGTTACTCCGGCGGTAGTCCGGGTGGCTGCACCTTC.

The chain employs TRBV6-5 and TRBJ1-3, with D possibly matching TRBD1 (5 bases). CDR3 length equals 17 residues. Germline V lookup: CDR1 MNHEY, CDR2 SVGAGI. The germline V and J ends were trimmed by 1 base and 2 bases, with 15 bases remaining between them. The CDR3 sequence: CASSYFSRGAAGNTIYF. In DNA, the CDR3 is TGTGCCAGCAGTTACTTCTCTCGGGGCGCCGCTGGAAACACCATATATTTT.

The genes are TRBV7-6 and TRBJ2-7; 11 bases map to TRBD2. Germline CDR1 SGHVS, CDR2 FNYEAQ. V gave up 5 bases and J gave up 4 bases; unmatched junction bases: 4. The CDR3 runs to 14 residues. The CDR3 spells CASSHLAGGYEQYF. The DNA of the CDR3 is TGTGCCAGCAGCCACCTAGCGGGGGGATACGAGCAGTACTTC.

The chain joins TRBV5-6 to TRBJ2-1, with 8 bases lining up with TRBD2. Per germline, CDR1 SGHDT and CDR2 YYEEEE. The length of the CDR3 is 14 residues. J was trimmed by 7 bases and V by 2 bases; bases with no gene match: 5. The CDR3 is CASSLGTGGNEQFF. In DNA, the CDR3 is TGTGCCAGCAGCTTAGGGACGGGGGGGAATGAGCAGTTCTTC.

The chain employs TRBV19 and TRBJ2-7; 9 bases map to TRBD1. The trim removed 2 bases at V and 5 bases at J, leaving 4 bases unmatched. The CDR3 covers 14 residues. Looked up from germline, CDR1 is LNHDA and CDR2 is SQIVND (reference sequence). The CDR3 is CASSISGQGNEQYF. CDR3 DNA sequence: TGTGCCAGTAGTATATCAGGACAGGGGAACGAGCAGTACTTC.

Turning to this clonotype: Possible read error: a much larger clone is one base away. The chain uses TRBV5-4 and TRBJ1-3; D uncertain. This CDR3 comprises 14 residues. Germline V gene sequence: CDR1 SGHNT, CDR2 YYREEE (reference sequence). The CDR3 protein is CACSLGKPGNTIYF. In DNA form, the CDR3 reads TGTGCCTGCAGCTTAGGGAAGCCTGGAAACACCATATATTTT.

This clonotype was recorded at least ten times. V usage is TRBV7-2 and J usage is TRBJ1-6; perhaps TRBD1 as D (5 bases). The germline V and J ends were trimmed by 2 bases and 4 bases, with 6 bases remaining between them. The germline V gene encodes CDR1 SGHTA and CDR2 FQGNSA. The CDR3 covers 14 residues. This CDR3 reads CASSLRQYNSPLHF. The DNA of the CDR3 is TGTGCCAGCAGCTTAAGACAGTATAATTCACCCCTCCACTTT.

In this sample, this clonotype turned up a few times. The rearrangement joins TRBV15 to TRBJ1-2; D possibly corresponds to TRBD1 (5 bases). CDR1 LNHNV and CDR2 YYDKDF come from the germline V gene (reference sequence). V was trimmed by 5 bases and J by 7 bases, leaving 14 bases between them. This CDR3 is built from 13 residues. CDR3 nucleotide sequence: TGTGCCACCAGCCAGCGACAGCTGGGTGGCTACACCTTC. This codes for CATSQRQLGGYTF.

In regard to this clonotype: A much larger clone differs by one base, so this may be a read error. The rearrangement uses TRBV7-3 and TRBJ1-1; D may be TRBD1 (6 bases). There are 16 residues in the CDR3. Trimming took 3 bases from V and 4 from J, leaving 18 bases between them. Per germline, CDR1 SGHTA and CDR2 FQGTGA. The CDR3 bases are TGTGCCAGCAGCTTCGGAGACGACAGGTTTAGCACTGAAGCTTTCTTT. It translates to CASSFGDDRFSTEAFF.

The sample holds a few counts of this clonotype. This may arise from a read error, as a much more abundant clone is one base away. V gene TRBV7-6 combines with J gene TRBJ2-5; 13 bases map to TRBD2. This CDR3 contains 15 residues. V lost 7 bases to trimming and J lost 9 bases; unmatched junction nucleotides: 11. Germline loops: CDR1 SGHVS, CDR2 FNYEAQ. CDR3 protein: CASIKTSGGPGAQYF. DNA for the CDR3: TGTGCCAGCATCAAGACTAGCGGGGGGCCGGGGGCCCAGTACTTC.

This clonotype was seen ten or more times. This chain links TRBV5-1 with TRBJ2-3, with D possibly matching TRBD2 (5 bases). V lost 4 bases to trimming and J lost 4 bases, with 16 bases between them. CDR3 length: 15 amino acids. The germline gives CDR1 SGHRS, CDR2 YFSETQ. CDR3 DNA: TGCGCCAGCAGCATGGACTGGGCCGGGTCAGATACGCAGTATTTT. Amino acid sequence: CASSMDWAGSDTQYF.